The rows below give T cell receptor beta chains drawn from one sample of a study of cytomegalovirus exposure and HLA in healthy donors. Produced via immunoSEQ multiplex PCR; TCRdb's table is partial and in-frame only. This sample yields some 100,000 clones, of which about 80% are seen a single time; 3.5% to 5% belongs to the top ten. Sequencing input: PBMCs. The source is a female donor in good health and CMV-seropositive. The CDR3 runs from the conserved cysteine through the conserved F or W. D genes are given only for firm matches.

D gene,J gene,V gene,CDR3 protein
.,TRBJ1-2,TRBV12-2,CASPLPGTGLVGYGYTF
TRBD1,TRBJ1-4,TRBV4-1,CASSYGTASRTNEKLFF
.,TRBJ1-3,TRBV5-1,CASSPYTGLGGNTIYF
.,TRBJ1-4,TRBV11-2,CASVRAPAATRGEKLFF
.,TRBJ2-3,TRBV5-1,CASSLGSASGTDTQYF
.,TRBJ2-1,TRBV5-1,CASIGTTPQGKFF
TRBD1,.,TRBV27,CASTPGPGQGIDEQYF
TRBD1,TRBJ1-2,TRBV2,CASSQTRQGSYGYTF
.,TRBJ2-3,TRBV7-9,CASSLSVGSGGRTDTQYF
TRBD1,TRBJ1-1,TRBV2,CASLRRQGAGTEAFF
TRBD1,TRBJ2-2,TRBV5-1,CASSLVTGVGAGELFF